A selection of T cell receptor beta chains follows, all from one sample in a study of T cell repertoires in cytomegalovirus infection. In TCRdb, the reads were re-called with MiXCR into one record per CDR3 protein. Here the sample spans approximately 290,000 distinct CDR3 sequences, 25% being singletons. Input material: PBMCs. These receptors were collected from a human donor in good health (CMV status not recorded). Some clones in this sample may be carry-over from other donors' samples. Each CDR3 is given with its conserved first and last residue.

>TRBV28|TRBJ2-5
CASSLSLAPNQETQYF
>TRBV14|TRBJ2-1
CASSSGLAGVNEQFF
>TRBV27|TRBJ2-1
CASSLAGGPSYNEQFF
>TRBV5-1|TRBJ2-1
CASSLDGTSGYNEQFF
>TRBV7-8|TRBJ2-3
CASSSKAGTGPDTQYF
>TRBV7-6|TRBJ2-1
CASSNTGVLQFF
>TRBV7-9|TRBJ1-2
CASTSFGQGYGYTF
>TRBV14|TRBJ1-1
CASSQRTGGPNTEAFF
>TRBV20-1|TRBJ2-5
CSATTSFETQYF
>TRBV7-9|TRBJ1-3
CASSFRTGNTIYF
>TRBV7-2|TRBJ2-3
CASSLDRGVDTQYF
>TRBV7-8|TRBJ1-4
CASSQGAIGEKLFF
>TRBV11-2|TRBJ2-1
CASLAGAGNEQFF
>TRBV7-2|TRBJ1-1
CASRKGVGRTEAFF
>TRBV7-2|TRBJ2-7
CASSDSGRTSYEQYF
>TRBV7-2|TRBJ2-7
CASSGGIDEQYF
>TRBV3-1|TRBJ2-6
CASSHRQGAGANVLTF
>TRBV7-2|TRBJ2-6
CASSLVGRAGANVLTF
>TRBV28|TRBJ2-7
CASSSGQGPYEQYF
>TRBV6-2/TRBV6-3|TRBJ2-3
CASTPGLAESDTQYF
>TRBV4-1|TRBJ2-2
CASSQRGAYTGELFF
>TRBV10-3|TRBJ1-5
CAISSGQSNQPQHF
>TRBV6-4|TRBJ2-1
CASSLLAGSGNEQFF
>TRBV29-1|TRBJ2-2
CSVYRGTSGDTGELFF
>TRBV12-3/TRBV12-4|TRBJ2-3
CASSVRTGDTGRDTQYF
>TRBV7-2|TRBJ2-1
CASSLGSTPLNEQFF
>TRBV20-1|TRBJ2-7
CSAFGRRDEQYF
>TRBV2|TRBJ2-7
CASGTIEQYF
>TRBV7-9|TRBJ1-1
CASSATGNTEAFF
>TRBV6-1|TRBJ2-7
CASERQGTLSSYEQYF
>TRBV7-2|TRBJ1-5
CASSLRQGDQPQHF
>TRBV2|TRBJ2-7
CASTLDRPAYEQYF
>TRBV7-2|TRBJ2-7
CASSFQPPNEQYF
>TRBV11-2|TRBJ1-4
CASRRQFLTNEKLFF
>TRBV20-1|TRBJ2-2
CSAARSNTGELFF
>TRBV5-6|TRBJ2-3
CASSFGSDTQYF
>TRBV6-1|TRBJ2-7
CASSTRDTSYEQYF
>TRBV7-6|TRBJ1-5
CASSPRGGGPQHF
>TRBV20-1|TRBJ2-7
CSASPQNPYEQYF
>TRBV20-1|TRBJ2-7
CSARDPGTVDYEQYF
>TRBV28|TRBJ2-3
CASRGDRGFTDTQYF
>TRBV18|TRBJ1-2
CASSPDQFGYTF